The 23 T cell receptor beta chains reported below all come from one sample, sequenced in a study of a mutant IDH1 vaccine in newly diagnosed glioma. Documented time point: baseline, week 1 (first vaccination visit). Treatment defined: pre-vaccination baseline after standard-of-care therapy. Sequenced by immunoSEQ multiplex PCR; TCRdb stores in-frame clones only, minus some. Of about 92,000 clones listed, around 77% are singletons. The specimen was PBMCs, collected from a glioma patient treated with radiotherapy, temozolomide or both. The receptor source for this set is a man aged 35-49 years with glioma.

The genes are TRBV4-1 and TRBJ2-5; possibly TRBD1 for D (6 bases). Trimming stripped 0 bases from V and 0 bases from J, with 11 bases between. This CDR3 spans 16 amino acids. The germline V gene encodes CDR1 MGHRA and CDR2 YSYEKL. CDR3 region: CASSQDAGAYQETQYF. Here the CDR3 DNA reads TGCGCCAGCAGCCAAGATGCAGGGGCGTACCAAGAGACCCAGTACTTC.

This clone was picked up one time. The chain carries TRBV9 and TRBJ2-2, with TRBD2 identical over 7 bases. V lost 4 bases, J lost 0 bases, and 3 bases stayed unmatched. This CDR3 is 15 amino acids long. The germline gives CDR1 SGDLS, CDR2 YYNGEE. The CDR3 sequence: CASSMTSSNTGELFF. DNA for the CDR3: TGTGCCAGCAGCATGACTAGCTCGAACACCGGGGAGCTGTTTTTT.

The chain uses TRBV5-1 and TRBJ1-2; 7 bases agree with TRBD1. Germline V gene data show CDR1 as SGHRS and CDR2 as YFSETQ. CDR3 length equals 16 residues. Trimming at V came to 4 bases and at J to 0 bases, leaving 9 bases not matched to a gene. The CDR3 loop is CASSLGQALANYGYTF. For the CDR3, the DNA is TGCGCCAGCAGCCTAGGACAGGCATTAGCTAACTATGGCTACACCTTC.

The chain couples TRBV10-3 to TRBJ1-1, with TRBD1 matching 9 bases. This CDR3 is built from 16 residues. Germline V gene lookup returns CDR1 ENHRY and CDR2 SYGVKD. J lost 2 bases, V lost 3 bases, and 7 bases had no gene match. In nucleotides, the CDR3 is TGTGCCATCAGTGAAAGGCCGGGACAGGGTAACACTGAAGCTTTCTTT. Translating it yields CAISERPGQGNTEAFF.

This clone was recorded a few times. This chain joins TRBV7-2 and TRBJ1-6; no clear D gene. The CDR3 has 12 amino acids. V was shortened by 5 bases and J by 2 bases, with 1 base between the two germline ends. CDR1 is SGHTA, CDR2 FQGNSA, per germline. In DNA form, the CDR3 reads TGTGCCAGCAGCACCTATAATTCACCCCTCCACTTT. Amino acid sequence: CASSTYNSPLHF.

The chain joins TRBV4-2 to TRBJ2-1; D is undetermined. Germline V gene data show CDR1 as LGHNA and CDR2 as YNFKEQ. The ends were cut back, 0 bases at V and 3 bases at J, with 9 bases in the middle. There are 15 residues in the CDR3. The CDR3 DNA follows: TGTGCCAGCAGCCAAGATTGGCAGCTCTACAATGAGCAGTTCTTC. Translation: CASSQDWQLYNEQFF.

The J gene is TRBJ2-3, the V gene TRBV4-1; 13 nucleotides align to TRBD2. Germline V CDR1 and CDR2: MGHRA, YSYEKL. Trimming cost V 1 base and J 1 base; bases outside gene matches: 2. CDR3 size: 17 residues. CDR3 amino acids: CASSQVGTSGGTDTQYF. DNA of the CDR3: TGCGCCAGCAGCCAAGTCGGGACTAGCGGGGGCACAGATACGCAGTATTTT.

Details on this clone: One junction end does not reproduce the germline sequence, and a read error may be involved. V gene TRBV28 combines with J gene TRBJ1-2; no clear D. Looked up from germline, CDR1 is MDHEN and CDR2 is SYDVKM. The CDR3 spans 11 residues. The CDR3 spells CASSFRGRSAF. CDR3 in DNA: TGTGCCAGCAGTTTTCGCGGACGGTCCGCCTTC.

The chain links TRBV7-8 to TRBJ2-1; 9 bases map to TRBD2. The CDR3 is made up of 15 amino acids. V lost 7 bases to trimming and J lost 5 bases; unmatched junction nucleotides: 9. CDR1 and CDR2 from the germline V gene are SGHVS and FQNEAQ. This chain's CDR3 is CASNPRASGDNEQFF. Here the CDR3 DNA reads TGTGCCAGCAACCCGAGGGCTAGCGGGGACAATGAGCAGTTCTTC.

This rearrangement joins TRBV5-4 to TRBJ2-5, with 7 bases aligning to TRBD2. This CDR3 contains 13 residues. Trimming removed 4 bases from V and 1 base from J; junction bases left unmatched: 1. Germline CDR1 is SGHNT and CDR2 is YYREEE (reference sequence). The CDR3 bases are TGTGCCAGCAGCCCGGGGGGCCAAGAGACCCAGTACTTC. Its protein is CASSPGGQETQYF.

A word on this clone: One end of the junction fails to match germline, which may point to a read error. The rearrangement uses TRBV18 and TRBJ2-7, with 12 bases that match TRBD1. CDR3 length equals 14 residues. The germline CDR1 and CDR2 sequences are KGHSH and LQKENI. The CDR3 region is CASSLGQGANERYF. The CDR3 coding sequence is TGTGCCAGCTCCTTGGGACAGGGGGCTAACGAGCGGTACTTC.

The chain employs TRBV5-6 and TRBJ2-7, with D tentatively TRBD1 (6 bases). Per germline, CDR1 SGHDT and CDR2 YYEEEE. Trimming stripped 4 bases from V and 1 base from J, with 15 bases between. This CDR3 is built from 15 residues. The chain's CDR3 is CASSGWWTVSYEQYF. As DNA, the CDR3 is TGTGCCAGCAGCGGTTGGTGGACAGTTTCCTACGAGCAGTACTTC.

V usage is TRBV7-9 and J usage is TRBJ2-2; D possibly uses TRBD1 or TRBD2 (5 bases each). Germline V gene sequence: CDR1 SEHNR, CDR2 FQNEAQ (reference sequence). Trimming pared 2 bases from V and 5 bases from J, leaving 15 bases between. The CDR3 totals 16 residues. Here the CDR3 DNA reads TGTGCCAGCAGCTTACTTTTGCCAGAGGGGACCGGGGAGCTGTTTTTT. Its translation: CASSLLLPEGTGELFF.

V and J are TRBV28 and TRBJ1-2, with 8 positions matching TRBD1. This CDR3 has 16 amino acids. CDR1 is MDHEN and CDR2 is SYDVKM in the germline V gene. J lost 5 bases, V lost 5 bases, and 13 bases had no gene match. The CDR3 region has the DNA TGTGCCAGCAGTCCACCGCTGACAGGGGCGGGGTATGGCTACACCTTC. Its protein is CASSPPLTGAGYGYTF.

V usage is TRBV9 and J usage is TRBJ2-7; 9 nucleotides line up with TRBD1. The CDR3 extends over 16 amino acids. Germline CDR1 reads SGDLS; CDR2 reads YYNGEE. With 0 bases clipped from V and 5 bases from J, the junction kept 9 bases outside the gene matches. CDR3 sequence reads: CASSVGSQGARNEQYF. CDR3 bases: TGTGCCAGCAGCGTAGGGTCACAGGGGGCTAGAAACGAGCAGTACTTC.

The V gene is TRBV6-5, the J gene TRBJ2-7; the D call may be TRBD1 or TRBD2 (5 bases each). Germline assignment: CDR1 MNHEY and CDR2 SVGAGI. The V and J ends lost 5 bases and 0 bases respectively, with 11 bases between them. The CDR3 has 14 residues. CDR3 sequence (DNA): TGTGCCAGCAGTCCGGGGCGCCTCTCCTACGAGCAGTACTTC. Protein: CASSPGRLSYEQYF.

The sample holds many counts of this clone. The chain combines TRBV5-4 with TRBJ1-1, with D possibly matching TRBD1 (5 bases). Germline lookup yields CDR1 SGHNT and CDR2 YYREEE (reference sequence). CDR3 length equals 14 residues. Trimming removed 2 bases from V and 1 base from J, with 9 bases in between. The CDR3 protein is CASSFGTANTEAFF. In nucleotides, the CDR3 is TGTGCCAGCAGCTTTGGGACGGCGAACACTGAAGCTTTCTTT. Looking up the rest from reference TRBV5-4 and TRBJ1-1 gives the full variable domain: ETGVTQSPTHLIKTRGQQVTLRCSSQSGHNTVSWYQQALGQGPQFIFQYYREEENGRGNFPPRFSGLQFPNYSSELNVNALELDDSALYLCASSFGTANTEAFFGQGTRLTVV.

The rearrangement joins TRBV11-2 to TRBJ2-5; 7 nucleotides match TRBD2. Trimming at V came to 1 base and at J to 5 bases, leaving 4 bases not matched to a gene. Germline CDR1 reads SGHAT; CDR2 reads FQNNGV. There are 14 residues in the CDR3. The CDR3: CASSLGGSGETQYF. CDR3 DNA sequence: TGTGCCAGCAGCTTAGGCGGGAGTGGGGAGACCCAGTACTTC.

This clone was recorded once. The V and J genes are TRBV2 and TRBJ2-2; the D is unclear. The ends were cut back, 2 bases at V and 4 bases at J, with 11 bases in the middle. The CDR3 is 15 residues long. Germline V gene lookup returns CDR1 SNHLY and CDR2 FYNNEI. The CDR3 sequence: CASSERSTITGELFF. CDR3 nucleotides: TGTGCCAGCAGTGAAAGGTCCACTATCACCGGGGAGCTGTTTTTT. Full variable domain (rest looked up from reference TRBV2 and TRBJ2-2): EPEVTQTPSHQVTQMGQEVILRCVPISNHLYFYWYRQILGQKVEFLVSFYNNEISEKSEIFDDQFSVERPDGSNFTLKIRSTKLEDSAMYFCASSERSTITGELFFGEGSRLTVL.

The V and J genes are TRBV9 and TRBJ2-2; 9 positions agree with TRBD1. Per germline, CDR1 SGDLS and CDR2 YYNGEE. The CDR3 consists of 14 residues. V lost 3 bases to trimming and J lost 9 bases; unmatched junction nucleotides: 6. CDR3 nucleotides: TGTGCCAGCAGCGGCGGACAGGGGAGGAGGGAGCTGTTTTTT. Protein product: CASSGGQGRRELFF.

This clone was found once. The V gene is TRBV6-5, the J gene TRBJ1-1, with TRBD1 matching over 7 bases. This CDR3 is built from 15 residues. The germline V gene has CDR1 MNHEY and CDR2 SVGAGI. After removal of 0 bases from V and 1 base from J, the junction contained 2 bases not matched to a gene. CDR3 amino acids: CASSYSGQQNTEAFF. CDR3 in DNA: TGTGCCAGCAGTTACTCGGGACAGCAGAACACTGAAGCTTTCTTT.

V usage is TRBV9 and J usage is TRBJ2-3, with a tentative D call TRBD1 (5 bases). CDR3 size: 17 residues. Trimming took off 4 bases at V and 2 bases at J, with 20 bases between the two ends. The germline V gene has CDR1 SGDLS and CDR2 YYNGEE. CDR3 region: CASSPALGLGLTDTQYF. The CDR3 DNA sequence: TGTGCCAGCAGCCCCGCTTTGGGTCTGGGGCTCACAGATACGCAGTATTTT. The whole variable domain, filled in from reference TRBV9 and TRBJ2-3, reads DSGVTQTPKHLITATGQRVTLRCSPRSGDLSVYWYQQSLDQGLQFLIQYYNGEERAKGNILERFSAQQFPDLHSELNLSSLELGDSALYFCASSPALGLGLTDTQYFGPGTRLTVL.

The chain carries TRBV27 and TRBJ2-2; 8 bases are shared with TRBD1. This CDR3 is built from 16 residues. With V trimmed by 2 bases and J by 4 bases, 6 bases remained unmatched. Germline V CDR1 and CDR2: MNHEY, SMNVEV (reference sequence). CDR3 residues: CASSLRSGGVTGELFF. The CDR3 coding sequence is TGTGCCAGCAGTTTAAGGTCAGGGGGCGTCACCGGGGAGCTGTTTTTT.